The 6 T cell receptor beta chains given below trace back to one sample, sequenced in a study of T-cell memory formation after mild COVID-19. From the 5' RACE reads, TCRdb called clonotypes with MiXCR, one entry per CDR3 protein. This sample has fewer than 450,000 distinct CDR3 sequences, with around 24% found just once. The sequenced material came from PBMCs or a T cell subset sorted from them (not recorded which). These TCRs come from an adult woman who had mild COVID-19 (a few samples of this study predate the infection). Cell type and time point are not known.

This sequence joins TRBV2 and TRBJ2-7, with 11 nucleotides matching TRBD2. The CDR3 length is 14 residues. V lost 6 bases to trimming and J lost 6 bases; unmatched junction nucleotides: 7. Germline V gene data show CDR1 as SNHLY and CDR2 as FYNNEI. The CDR3 sequence is CASRKDGLAGEQYF. The DNA for the CDR3 is TGTGCCAGCAGAAAAGATGGACTAGCGGGCGAGCAGTACTTC.

The V call is TRBV6-5, the J call TRBJ1-6; no clear D gene. The CDR3 length is 18 residues. V was clipped by 0 bases and J by 10 bases, with 22 bases between them. Germline CDR1 MNHEY, CDR2 SVGAGI. CDR3 loop: CASSYSTARAASRSPLHF. CDR3 coding DNA: TGTGCCAGCAGTTACTCGACTGCGAGGGCTGCAAGTAGGTCACCCCTCCACTTT.

This clonotype was counted only a few times. The chain joins TRBV12-3 or TRBV12-4 to TRBJ2-7, with 7 positions matching TRBD2. CDR3 length equals 16 residues. The V segment lost 6 bases and the J segment 6 bases; nucleotides outside the gene matches: 17. The CDR3 DNA reads as TGTGCCAGCAGCCTGCACCGCACGGCGGGGGTTGGCGAGCAGTACTTC. Protein: CASSLHRTAGVGEQYF.

A word on this clonotype: A read error may produce the germline difference seen at one junction end. The chain uses TRBV29-1 and TRBJ2-2; D gene uncertain. Germline values: CDR1 SQVTM, CDR2 ANQGSEA. CDR3 length: 13 residues. CDR3 in amino acids: CSTLTPNAGELFF. The CDR3 DNA follows: TGCAGCACCCTGACACCGAACGCCGGGGAGCTGTTTTTT.

The chain couples TRBV3-1 to TRBJ2-5; possibly TRBD1 or TRBD2 for D (5 bases each). Germline-derived CDR1 and CDR2 are LGHDT and YNNKEL (reference sequence). The CDR3 has 15 residues. V was cut by 3 bases and J by 1 base, with 12 bases left in between. This CDR3 is CASSQATGTQETQYF. The CDR3 DNA sequence: TGTGCCAGCAGCCAGGCGACCGGGACCCAAGAGACCCAGTACTTC.

CDR3 amino acids: CSVARGPGELFF. DNA of the CDR3: TGCAGCGTCGCCAGAGGACCCGGGGAGCTGTTTTTT. This chain connects TRBV29-1 to TRBJ2-2; D unresolved. Per the germline V gene, CDR1 is SQVTM and CDR2 is ANQGSEA. The CDR3 spans 12 residues. Trimming took 6 bases from V and 6 from J, leaving 11 bases between them.